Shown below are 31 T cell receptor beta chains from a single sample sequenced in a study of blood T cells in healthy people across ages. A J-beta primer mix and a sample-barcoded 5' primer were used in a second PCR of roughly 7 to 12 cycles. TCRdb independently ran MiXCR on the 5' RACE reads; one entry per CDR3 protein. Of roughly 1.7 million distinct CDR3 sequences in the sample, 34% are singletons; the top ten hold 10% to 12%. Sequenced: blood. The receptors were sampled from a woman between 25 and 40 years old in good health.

CDR3 sequence reads: CASSVAGAGSYEQYF. The CDR3 DNA is TGTGCCAGCAGTGTAGCGGGGGCGGGATCCTACGAGCAGTACTTC. The genes are TRBV27 and TRBJ2-7, with TRBD2 matching over 9 bases. Germline loops: CDR1 MNHEY, CDR2 SMNVEV (reference sequence). This CDR3 has 15 residues. V shed 5 bases and J 1 base; nucleotides not matched to a gene: 6.

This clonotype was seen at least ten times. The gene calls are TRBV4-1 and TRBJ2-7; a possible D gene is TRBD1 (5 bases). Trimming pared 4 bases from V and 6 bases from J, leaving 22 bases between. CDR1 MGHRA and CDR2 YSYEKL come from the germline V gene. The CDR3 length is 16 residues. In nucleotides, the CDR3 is TGCGCCAGCAGCCCTCTTGTATTTGGGGCTGAGAGCGAGCAGTACTTC. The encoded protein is CASSPLVFGAESEQYF.

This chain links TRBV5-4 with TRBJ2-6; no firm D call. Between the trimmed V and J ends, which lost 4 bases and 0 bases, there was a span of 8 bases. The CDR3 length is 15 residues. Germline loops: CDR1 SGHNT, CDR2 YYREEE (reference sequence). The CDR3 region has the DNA TGTGCCAGCAGCCCCCAGATCTCTGGGGCCAACGTCCTGACTTTC. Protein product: CASSPQISGANVLTF. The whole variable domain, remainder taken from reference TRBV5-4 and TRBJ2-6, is ETGVTQSPTHLIKTRGQQVTLRCSSQSGHNTVSWYQQALGQGPQFIFQYYREEENGRGNFPPRFSGLQFPNYSSELNVNALELDDSALYLCASSPQISGANVLTFGAGSRLTVL.

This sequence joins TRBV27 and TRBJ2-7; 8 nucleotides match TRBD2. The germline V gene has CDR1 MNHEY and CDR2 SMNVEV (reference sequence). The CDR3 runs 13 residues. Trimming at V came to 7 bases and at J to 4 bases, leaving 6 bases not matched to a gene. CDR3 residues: CASTWAGGYEQYF. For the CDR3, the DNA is TGTGCCAGCACATGGGCGGGAGGTTACGAGCAGTACTTC.

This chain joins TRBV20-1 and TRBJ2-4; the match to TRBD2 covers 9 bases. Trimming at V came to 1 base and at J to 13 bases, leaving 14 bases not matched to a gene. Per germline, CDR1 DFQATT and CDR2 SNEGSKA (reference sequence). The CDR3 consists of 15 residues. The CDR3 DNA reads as TGCAGTGCTAGAGCTAATTTAGCGGGAGCCCTCGGGCAGTACTTC. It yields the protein CSARANLAGALGQYF.

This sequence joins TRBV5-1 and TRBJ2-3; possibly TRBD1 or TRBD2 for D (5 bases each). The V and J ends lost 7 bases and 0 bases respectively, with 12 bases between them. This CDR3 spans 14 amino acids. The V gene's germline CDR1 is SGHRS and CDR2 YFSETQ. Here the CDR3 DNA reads TGCGCCAGCGGCAGGGACCTTAGCACAGATACGCAGTATTTT. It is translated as CASGRDLSTDTQYF.

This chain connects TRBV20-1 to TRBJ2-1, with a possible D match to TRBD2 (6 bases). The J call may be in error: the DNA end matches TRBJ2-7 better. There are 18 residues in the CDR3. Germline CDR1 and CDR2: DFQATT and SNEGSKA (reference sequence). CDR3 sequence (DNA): TGCAGTGCTAGAACCCAAGGCGGGACCCAGAGCTCCTACAATGAGCAGTACTTC. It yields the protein CSARTQGGTQSSYNEQYF.

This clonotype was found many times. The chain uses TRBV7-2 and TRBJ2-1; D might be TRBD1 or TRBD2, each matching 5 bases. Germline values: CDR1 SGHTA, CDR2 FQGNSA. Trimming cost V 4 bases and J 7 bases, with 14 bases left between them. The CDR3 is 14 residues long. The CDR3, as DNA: TGTGCCAGCAGCTGGGGGTCAGTTCGGAATGAGCAGTTCTTC. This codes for CASSWGSVRNEQFF.

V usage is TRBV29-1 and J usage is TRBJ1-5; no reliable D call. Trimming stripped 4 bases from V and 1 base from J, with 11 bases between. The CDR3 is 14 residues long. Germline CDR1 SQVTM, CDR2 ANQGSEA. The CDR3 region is CSVGQPGSNQPQHF. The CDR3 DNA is TGCAGCGTTGGACAACCGGGGAGCAATCAGCCCCAGCATTTT.

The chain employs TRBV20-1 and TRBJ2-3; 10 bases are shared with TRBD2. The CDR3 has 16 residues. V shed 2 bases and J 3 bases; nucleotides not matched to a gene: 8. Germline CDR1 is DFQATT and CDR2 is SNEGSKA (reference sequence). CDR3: CSARSTSGKNTDTQYF. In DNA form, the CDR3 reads TGCAGTGCTAGATCCACTAGCGGGAAAAATACAGATACGCAGTATTTT.

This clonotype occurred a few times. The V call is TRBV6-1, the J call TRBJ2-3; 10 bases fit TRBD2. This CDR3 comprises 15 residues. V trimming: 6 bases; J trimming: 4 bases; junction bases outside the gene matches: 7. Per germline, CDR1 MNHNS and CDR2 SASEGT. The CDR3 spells CASRGIAGGADTQYF. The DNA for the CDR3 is TGTGCCAGCAGGGGGATAGCGGGAGGCGCAGATACGCAGTATTTT.

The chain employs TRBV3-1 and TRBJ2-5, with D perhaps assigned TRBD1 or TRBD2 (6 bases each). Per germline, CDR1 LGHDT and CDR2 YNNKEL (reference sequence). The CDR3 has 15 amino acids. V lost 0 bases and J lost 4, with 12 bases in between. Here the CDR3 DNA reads TGTGCCAGCAGCCAAGATGAGGGGGGATCAGAGACCCAGTACTTC. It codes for CASSQDEGGSETQYF.

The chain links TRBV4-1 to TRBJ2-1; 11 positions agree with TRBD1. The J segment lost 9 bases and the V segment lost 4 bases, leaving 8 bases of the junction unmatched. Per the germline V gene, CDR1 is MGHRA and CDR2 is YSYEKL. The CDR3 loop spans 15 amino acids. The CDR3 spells CASSLAGTGGGEQFF. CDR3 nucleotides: TGCGCCAGCAGCCTAGCCGGGACAGGGGGTGGTGAGCAGTTCTTC.

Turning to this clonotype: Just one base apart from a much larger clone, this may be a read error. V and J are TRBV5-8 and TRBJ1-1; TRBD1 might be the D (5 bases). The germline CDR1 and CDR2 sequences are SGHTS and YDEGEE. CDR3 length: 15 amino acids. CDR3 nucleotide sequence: TGTGTCAGCAGCTGGGCAGGGAGGGTGAACACTGAAGCTTTCTTT. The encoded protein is CVSSWAGRVNTEAFF.

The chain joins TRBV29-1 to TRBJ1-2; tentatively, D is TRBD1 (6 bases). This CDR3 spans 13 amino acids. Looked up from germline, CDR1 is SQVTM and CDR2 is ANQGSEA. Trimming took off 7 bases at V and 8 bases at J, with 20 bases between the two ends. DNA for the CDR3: TGCAGCGCCAAGGGCCACAGGGAAGAGGGCTACACCTTC. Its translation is CSAKGHREEGYTF.

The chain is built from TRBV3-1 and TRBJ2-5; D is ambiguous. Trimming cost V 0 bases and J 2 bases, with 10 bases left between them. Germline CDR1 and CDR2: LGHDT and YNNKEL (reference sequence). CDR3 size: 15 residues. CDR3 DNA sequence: TGTGCCAGCAGCCAAGAAGGACCGTTACAAGAGACCCAGTACTTC. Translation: CASSQEGPLQETQYF.

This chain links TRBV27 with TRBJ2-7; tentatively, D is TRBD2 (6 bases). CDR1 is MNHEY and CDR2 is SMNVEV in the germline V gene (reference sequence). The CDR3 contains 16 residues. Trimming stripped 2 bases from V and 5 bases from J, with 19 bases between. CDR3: CASSLTGIGTFNEQYF. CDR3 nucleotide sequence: TGTGCCAGCAGTTTAACCGGGATAGGGACTTTTAACGAGCAGTACTTC.

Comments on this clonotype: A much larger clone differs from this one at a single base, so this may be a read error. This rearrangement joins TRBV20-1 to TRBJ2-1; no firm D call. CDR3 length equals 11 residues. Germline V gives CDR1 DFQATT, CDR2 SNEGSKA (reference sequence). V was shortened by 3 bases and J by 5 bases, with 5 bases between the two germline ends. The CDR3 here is CSASSNNEQFF. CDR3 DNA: TGCAGTGCTAGTTCGAACAATGAGCAGTTCTTC.

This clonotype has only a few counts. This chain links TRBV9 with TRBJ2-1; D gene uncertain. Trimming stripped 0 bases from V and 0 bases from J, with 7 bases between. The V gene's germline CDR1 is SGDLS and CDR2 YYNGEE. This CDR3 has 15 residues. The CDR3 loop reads CASSVVESSYNEQFF. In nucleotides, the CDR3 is TGTGCCAGCAGCGTAGTCGAGAGCTCCTACAATGAGCAGTTCTTC. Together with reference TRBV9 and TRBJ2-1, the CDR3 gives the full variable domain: DSGVTQTPKHLITATGQRVTLRCSPRSGDLSVYWYQQSLDQGLQFLIQYYNGEERAKGNILERFSAQQFPDLHSELNLSSLELGDSALYFCASSVVESSYNEQFFGPGTRLTVL.

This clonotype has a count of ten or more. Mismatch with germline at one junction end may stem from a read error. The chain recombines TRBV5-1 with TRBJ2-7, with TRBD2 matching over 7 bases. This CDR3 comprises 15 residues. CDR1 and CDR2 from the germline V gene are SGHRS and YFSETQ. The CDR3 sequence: CASSLVGGSSYEQYF. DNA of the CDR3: TGTGCCAGCAGCTTAGTGGGCGGGAGCTCCTACGAGCAGTACTTC.

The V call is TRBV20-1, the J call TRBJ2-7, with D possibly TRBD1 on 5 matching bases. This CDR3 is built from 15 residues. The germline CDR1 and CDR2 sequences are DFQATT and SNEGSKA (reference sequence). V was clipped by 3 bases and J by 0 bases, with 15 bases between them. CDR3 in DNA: TGCAGTGCTAGTCCTACAGGTTCTTCCTCCTACGAGCAGTACTTC. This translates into CSASPTGSSSYEQYF.

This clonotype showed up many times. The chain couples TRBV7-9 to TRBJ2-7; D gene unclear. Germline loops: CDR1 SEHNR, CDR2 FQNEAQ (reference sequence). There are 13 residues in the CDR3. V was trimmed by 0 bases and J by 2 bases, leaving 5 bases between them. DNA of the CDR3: TGTGCCAGCAGCTTAGCCCCCACCTACGAGCAGTACTTC. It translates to CASSLAPTYEQYF.

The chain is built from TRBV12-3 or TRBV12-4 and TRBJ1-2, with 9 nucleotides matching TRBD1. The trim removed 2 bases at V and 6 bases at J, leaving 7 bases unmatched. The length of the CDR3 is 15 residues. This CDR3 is CASSLTGGAVDGYTF. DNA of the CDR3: TGTGCCAGCAGTTTAACAGGGGGCGCGGTGGATGGCTACACCTTC.

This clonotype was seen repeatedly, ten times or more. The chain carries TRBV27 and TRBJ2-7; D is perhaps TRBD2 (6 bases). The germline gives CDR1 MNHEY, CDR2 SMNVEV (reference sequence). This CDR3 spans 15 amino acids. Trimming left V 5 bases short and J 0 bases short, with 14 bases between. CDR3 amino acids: CASSRSGDPSYEQYF. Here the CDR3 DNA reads TGTGCCAGCAGTCGCTCGGGGGACCCCTCCTACGAGCAGTACTTC.

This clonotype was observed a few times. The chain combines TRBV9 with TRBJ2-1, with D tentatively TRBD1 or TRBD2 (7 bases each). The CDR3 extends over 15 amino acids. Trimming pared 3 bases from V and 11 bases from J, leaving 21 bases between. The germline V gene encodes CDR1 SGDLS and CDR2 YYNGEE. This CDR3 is CASSGPSQGGTKQFF. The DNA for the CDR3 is TGTGCCAGCAGCGGACCCTCCCAGGGGGGGACTAAGCAGTTCTTC.

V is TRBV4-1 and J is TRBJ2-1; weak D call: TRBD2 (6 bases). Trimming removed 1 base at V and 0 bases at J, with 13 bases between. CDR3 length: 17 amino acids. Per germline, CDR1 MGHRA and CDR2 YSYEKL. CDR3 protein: CASSQGTSFSSYNEQFF. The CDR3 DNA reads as TGCGCCAGCAGCCAAGGAACTAGCTTTAGCTCCTACAATGAGCAGTTCTTC.

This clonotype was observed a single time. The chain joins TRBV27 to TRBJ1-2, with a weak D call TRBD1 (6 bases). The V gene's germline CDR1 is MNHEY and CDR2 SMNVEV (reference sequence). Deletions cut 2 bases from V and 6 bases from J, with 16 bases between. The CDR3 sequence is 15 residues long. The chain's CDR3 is CASSLGTGIAHGYTF. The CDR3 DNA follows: TGTGCCAGCAGTTTAGGCACAGGGATTGCCCATGGCTACACCTTC.

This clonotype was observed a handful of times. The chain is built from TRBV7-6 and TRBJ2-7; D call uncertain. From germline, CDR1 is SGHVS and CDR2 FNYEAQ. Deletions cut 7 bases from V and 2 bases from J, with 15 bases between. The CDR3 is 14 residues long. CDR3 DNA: TGTGCCAGCACCCCATCAACTGGGGCCTACGAGCAGTACTTC. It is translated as CASTPSTGAYEQYF.

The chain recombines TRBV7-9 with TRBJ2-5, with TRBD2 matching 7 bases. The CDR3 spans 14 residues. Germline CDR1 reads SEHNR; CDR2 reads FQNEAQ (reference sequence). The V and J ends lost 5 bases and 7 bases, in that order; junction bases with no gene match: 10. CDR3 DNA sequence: TGTGCCAGCAGCCTTAGCGTAACGGGAGGGACCCAGTACTTC. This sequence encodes CASSLSVTGGTQYF.

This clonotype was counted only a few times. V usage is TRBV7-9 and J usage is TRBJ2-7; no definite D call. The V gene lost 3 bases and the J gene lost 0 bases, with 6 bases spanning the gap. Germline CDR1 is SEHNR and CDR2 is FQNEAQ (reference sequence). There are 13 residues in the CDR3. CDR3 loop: CASSFYASYEQYF. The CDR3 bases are TGTGCCAGCAGCTTTTATGCCTCCTACGAGCAGTACTTC.

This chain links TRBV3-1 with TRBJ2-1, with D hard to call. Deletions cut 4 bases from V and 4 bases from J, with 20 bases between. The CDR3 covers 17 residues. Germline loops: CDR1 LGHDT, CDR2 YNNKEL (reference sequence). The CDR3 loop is CASSRGSYTIMYNEQFF. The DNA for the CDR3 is TGTGCCAGCAGCCGCGGCAGTTATACTATAATGTACAATGAGCAGTTCTTC.